This section outlines one T cell receptor (beta chain) sequence together with its context. The junction and the germline gene differ at one end; a read error may be behind it. These data come from a study of blood T cells in healthy people across ages. The CDR3 extends over 12 amino acids. Germline V gives CDR1 SQVTM, CDR2 ANQGSEA. With a J-beta primer mix and a sample-barcoded 5' primer, a second PCR ran 7 to 11 cycles. TCRdb fed the 5' RACE reads into MiXCR, producing one record per CDR3 protein. This table holds 850,000 to 1,300,000 distinct CDR3 sequences, 45% found once. This rearrangement joins TRBV29-1 to TRBJ2-1; D is ambiguous. This receptor was identified in a woman aged 55-70 years in good health. Sequencing input: blood. CDR3 nucleotide sequence: TGCAGCTTGAAGACCAACTACAATAAGCAGTTCTTC. Translated: CSLKTNYNKQFF.